This is a list of T cell receptor beta chains from one sample in a study of cytotoxic CD8 clonotypes in ibrutinib-treated CLL. This table comes from immunoSEQ multiplex PCR, and its TCRdb copy is limited to in-frame clones, with some not included. The sample consists of under 150,000 clones, 85% to 95% of them appearing once. Here the sequenced sample was PBMCs, taken after 12 months of ibrutinib treatment. The source of these receptors is a human donor with chronic lymphocytic leukemia. Each CDR3 is given with its conserved first and last residue. D genes are given only for firm matches.

CDR3 protein	V gene	D gene	CDR3 length	J gene
CASSQDWGTEAFF	TRBV4-2	NA	13	TRBJ1-1
CASSSRLSGTEAFF	TRBV11-1	NA	14	TRBJ1-1
CATTLTGTGQTLGGDEQFF	TRBV15	TRBD1	19	TRBJ2-1
CASSLSLFRHRATYEQYF	TRBV7-9	NA	18	TRBJ2-7
CASNVYSNQPQHF	TRBV28	NA	13	TRBJ1-5
CASSLPSGSAKNTEAFF	TRBV7-6	NA	17	TRBJ1-1
CASSVDLVQPNTGELFF	TRBV27	NA	17	TRBJ2-2
CASSVEGPGRGTSGYSYNEQFF	TRBV9	TRBD2	22	TRBJ2-1
CASRTSGWNEQFF	TRBV6-5	TRBD2	13	TRBJ2-1
CASSLSSQALSGANVLTF	TRBV27	NA	18	TRBJ2-6
CASRNTGGVREQYF	TRBV28	NA	14	TRBJ2-7
CASSSQASGNTDTQYF	TRBV4-2	NA	16	TRBJ2-3
CASSSGGGNQPQHF	TRBV27	NA	14	TRBJ1-5